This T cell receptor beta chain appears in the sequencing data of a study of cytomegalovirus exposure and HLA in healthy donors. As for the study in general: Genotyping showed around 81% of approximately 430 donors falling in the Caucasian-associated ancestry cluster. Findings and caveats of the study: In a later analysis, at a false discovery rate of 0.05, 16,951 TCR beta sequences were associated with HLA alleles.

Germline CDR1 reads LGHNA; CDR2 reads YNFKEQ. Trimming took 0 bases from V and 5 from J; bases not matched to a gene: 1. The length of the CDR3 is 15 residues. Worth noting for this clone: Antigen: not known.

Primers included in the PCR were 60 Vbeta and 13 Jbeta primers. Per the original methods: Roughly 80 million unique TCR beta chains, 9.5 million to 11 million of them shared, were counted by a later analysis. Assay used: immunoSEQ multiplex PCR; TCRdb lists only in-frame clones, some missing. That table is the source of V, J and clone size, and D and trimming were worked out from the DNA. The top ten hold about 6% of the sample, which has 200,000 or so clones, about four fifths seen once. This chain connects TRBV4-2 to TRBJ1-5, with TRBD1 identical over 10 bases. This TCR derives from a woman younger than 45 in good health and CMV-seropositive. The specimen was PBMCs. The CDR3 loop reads CASSQEGTGDQPQHF. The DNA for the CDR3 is TGTGCCAGCAGCCAAGAAGGGACAGGGGATCAGCCCCAGCATTTT.